This T cell receptor (beta chain) appears in the sequencing data of a study of vaccination and CD4 T cells after COVID-19. Study in general: No peptide, an HIV-1 Nef pool, or a CEFX pool was what each control culture received.

Treatment reported: roughly 10-day PBMC culture with coronavirus spike peptide pools or control peptides (ViraFEST assay). Those CD4+ T cells from the unexposed donor predate the COVID-19 pandemic (2011-2018). PBMCs, plated at fewer than 2.5 million per well, were grown in the presence of 10 IU/ml IL-2 and 9 to 10 ug/ml peptide pools. The Oncomine TCR Beta short-read assay was applied to DNA of cultured CD4+ T cells. TCRdb recomputed calls from the PCR reads with MiXCR, one row per CDR3 protein. Of about 9,800 distinct CDR3 sequences in the sample, roughly 35% were seen once. V was pared by 7 bases and J by 1 base, with 11 bases between. Germline loops: CDR1 LNHDA, CDR2 SQIVND (reference sequence). This CDR3 has 13 amino acids. In the case of this clonotype: The antigen is undetermined.

This sequence originates from a human donor in good health. The material sequenced was CD4+ T cells from blood, cultured in vitro. This sequence joins TRBV19 and TRBJ2-7, with D uncertain. The CDR3 sequence: CASTLGNSYEQYF. In nucleotides, the CDR3 is TGTGCCAGTACCCTAGGGAATTCCTACGAGCAGTACTTC.